The clone carrying this T cell receptor beta chain was found many times. The germline gives CDR1 MGHRA, CDR2 YSYEKL. The junction had 7 bases not matched to a gene; V was cut back by 2 bases and J by 1 base. The length of the CDR3 is 16 residues. TCRdb re-derived calls from the 5' RACE reads in MiXCR, one entry per CDR3 protein. The profile shows about 30,000 distinct CDR3 sequences, more than 4.5% of them singletons. This record comes from a study of early T cells in non-severe SARS-CoV-2 infection. The chain is built from TRBV4-1 and TRBJ1-2; 7 nucleotides match TRBD1. What was sequenced was whole blood. The TCR was taken from an adult who was a healthcare worker with PCR-confirmed SARS-CoV-2 infection or an uninfected control (not recorded which). The chain's CDR3 is CASSQIQGKGNYGYTF. CDR3 coding DNA: TGCGCCAGCAGCCAAATACAGGGGAAGGGTAACTATGGCTACACCTTC.